The 20 T cell receptor beta chains listed next were all sequenced from one sample in a study of cytomegalovirus exposure and HLA in healthy donors (dated by TCRdb to the late 2010s). Library preparation employed the immunoSEQ multiplex PCR assay. TCRdb limited this immuneACCESS table to in-frame rearrangements with V and J called. A share of clones is missing; checked studies link under half to unresolved V genes, and the rest is unexplained. A total of about 150,000 clones appear in this sample, about 94% of them only once. 1.5% to 2% of the sample is held by the ten biggest clonotypes. The source material was PBMCs. The source of these receptors is a man between 18 and 29 years old in good health and CMV-seropositive.

The chain carries TRBV6-1 and TRBJ2-2, with D tentatively TRBD2 (6 bases). V lost 2 bases and J 4 bases, leaving 8 bases between the germline ends. The CDR3 runs to 14 residues. Germline-derived CDR1 and CDR2 are MNHNS and SASEGT. The CDR3 DNA reads TGTGCCAGCAGTGAAATCGGGGGCACCGGGGAGCTGTTTTTT. Translating it yields CASSEIGGTGELFF.

The chain combines TRBV5-1 with TRBJ2-2; a weak D match, TRBD2 (6 bases). Per germline, CDR1 SGHRS and CDR2 YFSETQ. V was cut by 1 base and J by 3 bases, with 10 bases left in between. The CDR3 has 15 amino acids. The CDR3 coding sequence is TGCGCCAGCAGCTTGCCTTCTAGCGACACCGGGGAGCTGTTTTTT. This sequence encodes CASSLPSSDTGELFF.

This clone was seen only once. This rearrangement joins TRBV28 to TRBJ2-5; 7 bases agree with TRBD2. Germline CDR1 MDHEN, CDR2 SYDVKM. V lost 6 bases and J lost 7; bases outside the gene matches: 11. The CDR3 consists of 14 residues. The CDR3 protein is CASSLIAAGVTQYF. The CDR3 DNA sequence: TGTGCCAGCAGCCTAATAGCGGCGGGGGTGACCCAGTACTTC.

The chain joins TRBV27 to TRBJ2-3, with D perhaps TRBD2 (6 bases). This CDR3 has 15 residues. V shed 5 bases and J shed 3 bases, with 15 bases lying between them. CDR1 MNHEY and CDR2 SMNVEV come from the germline V gene (reference sequence). The CDR3 bases are TGTGCCAGCAGTAGCCCGGCGGGGCTAACAGATACGCAGTATTTT. Amino acid sequence: CASSSPAGLTDTQYF.

This chain connects TRBV25-1 to TRBJ2-3; the match to TRBD2 covers 10 bases. The CDR3 is 15 residues long. Germline values: CDR1 MGHDK, CDR2 SYGVNS. Trimming cost V 2 bases and J 3 bases; bases outside gene matches: 2. CDR3 sequence: CASSELAGATDTQYF. CDR3 DNA: TGTGCCAGCAGTGAACTAGCGGGAGCAACAGATACGCAGTATTTT.

This rearrangement joins TRBV2 to TRBJ1-5; no definite D call. The CDR3 runs 13 residues. Trimming took 1 base from V and 6 from J, leaving 7 bases between them. The germline V gene encodes CDR1 SNHLY and CDR2 FYNNEI. In DNA, the CDR3 is TGTGCCAGCAGTGAAGGGAGAACTCAGCCCCAGCATTTT. Protein sequence: CASSEGRTQPQHF.

The chain has TRBV29-1 and TRBJ2-5; possibly TRBD2 for D (5 bases). Germline loops: CDR1 SQVTM, CDR2 ANQGSEA. This CDR3 comprises 12 residues. Trimming pared 6 bases from V and 5 bases from J, leaving 13 bases between. As DNA, the CDR3 is TGCAGCGTAGGACTCCGAGGGGAGACCCAGTACTTC. Translating it yields CSVGLRGETQYF.

The chain has TRBV30 and TRBJ1-2, with D uncertain. The V gene's germline CDR1 is GTSNPN and CDR2 SVGIG (reference sequence). CDR3 length: 13 residues. V was trimmed by 4 bases and J by 1 base, leaving 10 bases between them. The CDR3 nucleotides are TGTGCCTGGACCCGCGGGGTTAACTATGGCTACACCTTC. Amino acid sequence: CAWTRGVNYGYTF.

This chain joins TRBV27 and TRBJ2-6, with D uncertain. In germline, CDR1 is MNHEY, CDR2 SMNVEV (reference sequence). The CDR3 length is 13 residues. The ends were cut back, 3 bases at V and 2 bases at J, with 2 bases in the middle. The CDR3 region is CASSFTGANVLTF. The CDR3 bases are TGTGCCAGCAGTTTCACTGGGGCCAACGTCCTGACTTTC.

The rearrangement links TRBV9 to TRBJ2-5, with 8 positions matching TRBD2. The closer fit of TRBJ2-7 to the DNA end suggests the J call may be wrong. Germline V gene data show CDR1 as SGDLS and CDR2 as YYNGEE. The CDR3 consists of 14 residues. The CDR3 DNA reads as TGTGCCAGCAGCGCCAGCGGGAGTCCCTACGAGCAGTACTTC. It yields the protein CASSASGSPYEQYF.

The chain is built from TRBV2 and TRBJ2-2; the D is unclear. In germline, CDR1 is SNHLY, CDR2 FYNNEI. The CDR3 totals 11 residues. Trimming took off 8 bases at V and 6 bases at J, with 7 bases between the two ends. The CDR3 DNA follows: TGTGCCAGCCGAGAGGCCGGGGAGCTGTTTTTT. Translation gives CASREAGELFF.

The rearrangement links TRBV6-1 to TRBJ1-6; D unclear. Germline lookup yields CDR1 MNHNS and CDR2 SASEGT. V was clipped by 2 bases and J by 3 bases, with 8 bases between them. The length of the CDR3 is 15 residues. The CDR3 protein is CASSEKSVYNSPLHF. Here the CDR3 DNA reads TGTGCCAGCAGTGAAAAGAGTGTCTATAATTCACCCCTCCACTTT.

This chain links TRBV29-1 with TRBJ2-7, with a weak D call TRBD2 (6 bases). V gave up 6 bases and J gave up 0 bases, with 9 bases separating them. Germline CDR1 SQVTM, CDR2 ANQGSEA. The CDR3 length is 12 residues. The CDR3 region is CSVGEASYEQYF. CDR3 DNA: TGCAGCGTGGGGGAGGCCTCCTACGAGCAGTACTTC.

The chain recombines TRBV5-6 with TRBJ1-6, with D hard to call. Germline V lookup: CDR1 SGHDT, CDR2 YYEEEE. The CDR3 is 13 amino acids. The germline V and J ends were trimmed by 0 bases and 14 bases, with 12 bases remaining between them. This chain's CDR3 is CASSLAAGGSLHF. The CDR3 DNA sequence: TGTGCCAGCAGCTTGGCGGCAGGCGGGTCCCTCCACTTT. Looking up the rest from reference TRBV5-6 and TRBJ1-6 gives the full variable domain: DAGVTQSPTHLIKTRGQQVTLRCSPKSGHDTVSWYQQALGQGPQFIFQYYEEEERQRGNFPDRFSGHQFPNYSSELNVNALLLGDSALYLCASSLAAGGSLHFGNGTRLTVT.

The chain links TRBV5-1 to TRBJ1-1, with 7 nucleotides matching TRBD1. V was pared by 1 base and J by 4 bases, with 7 bases of the junction left unmatched. CDR1 is SGHRS, CDR2 YFSETQ, per germline. CDR3 length: 15 amino acids. The CDR3 nucleotides are TGCGCCAGCAGCTTGCTCCAAGGACAGGTCACTGAAGCTTTCTTT. Its protein product is CASSLLQGQVTEAFF.

This chain joins TRBV28 and TRBJ1-5, with D possibly TRBD1 on 6 matching bases. Per germline, CDR1 MDHEN and CDR2 SYDVKM. The V gene lost 11 bases and the J gene lost 1 base, with 12 bases spanning the gap. The CDR3 totals 13 residues. This CDR3 reads CAVRGWSNQPQHF. Written as DNA, the CDR3 is TGTGCCGTCAGGGGTTGGAGCAATCAGCCCCAGCATTTT.

The rearrangement joins TRBV6-5 to TRBJ2-3; 11 nucleotides match TRBD2. The CDR3 is 15 amino acids. CDR1 is MNHEY, CDR2 SVGAGI, per germline. V lost 4 bases and J lost 2; bases outside the gene matches: 2. The CDR3 region is CASSFSGRDTDTQYF. The CDR3 DNA sequence: TGTGCCAGCAGTTTTAGCGGGAGGGACACAGATACGCAGTATTTT.

This rearrangement joins TRBV5-1 to TRBJ2-1; 11 positions agree with TRBD2. Trimming removed 4 bases from V and 6 bases from J; junction bases left unmatched: 9. Germline V gives CDR1 SGHRS, CDR2 YFSETQ. The CDR3 loop spans 16 amino acids. This chain's CDR3 is CASSLMTSGKGNEQFF. CDR3 nucleotides: TGCGCCAGCAGCCTAATGACTAGCGGGAAAGGCAATGAGCAGTTCTTC.

In this sample, this clone turned up a few times. This chain joins TRBV2 and TRBJ2-2; D not resolved. The CDR3 contains 13 residues. In germline, CDR1 is SNHLY, CDR2 FYNNEI. V lost 5 bases to trimming and J lost 6 bases, with 10 bases between them. The CDR3 here is CASSPSPPGELFF. DNA of the CDR3: TGTGCCAGCAGTCCTAGTCCTCCCGGGGAGCTGTTTTTT.

The J gene is TRBJ2-7, the V gene TRBV7-9, with D possibly TRBD1 on 6 matching bases. The CDR3 sequence is 14 residues long. The V and J ends lost 6 bases and 3 bases respectively, with 15 bases between them. The germline V gene has CDR1 SEHNR and CDR2 FQNEAQ (reference sequence). The CDR3 loop reads CASRRTGSGYEQYF. The CDR3, as DNA: TGTGCCAGCAGACGTACAGGGTCGGGCTACGAGCAGTACTTC.